A selection of T cell receptor beta chains follows, all from one sample in a study of cytomegalovirus exposure and HLA in healthy donors. The method was immunoSEQ multiplex PCR; TCRdb's version includes in-frame clones alone and lacks a portion of them. Of some 130,000 clones listed, roughly 70% are singletons. The source material was PBMCs. All receptors come from a man over 45 in good health and CMV-seropositive. The CDR3 runs from the conserved cysteine through the conserved F or W. A D gene is named only where the DNA matches it firmly. A clone size is listed for some rows: how often the clone was seen (once, few, many), or a class if it is expanded.

clone_size,d_call,v_call,j_call,cdr3_aa,cdr3_nt
.,.,TRBV7-8,TRBJ2-3,CASSLRQVTDTQYF,TGTGCCAGCAGCCTCCGCCAGGTCACAGATACGCAGTATTTT
.,.,TRBV27,TRBJ1-1,CASSKGQNTEAFF,TGTGCCAGCAGTAAGGGACAGAACACTGAAGCTTTCTTT
few,.,TRBV19,TRBJ1-2,CASSIDRDFNYGYTF,TGTGCCAGTAGTATAGATAGAGATTTTAACTATGGCTACACCTTC
.,.,TRBV6-5,TRBJ1-1,CASSDFRAEAFF,TGTGCCAGCAGTGATTTCAGGGCTGAAGCTTTCTTT
.,.,TRBV4-2,TRBJ2-7,CASSQEGSGKYEQYF,TGTGCCAGCAGCCAAGAAGGGAGCGGAAAGTACGAGCAGTACTTC
.,TRBD1,TRBV5-1,TRBJ1-4,CASRTGTGGEKLFF,TGCGCCAGCAGGACCGGGACAGGGGGTGAAAAACTGTTTTTT
.,TRBD1,TRBV5-1,TRBJ1-2,CASSFPGQGNGYTF,TGCGCCAGCAGCTTCCCGGGACAGGGGAATGGCTACACCTTC
.,TRBD1,TRBV2,TRBJ2-7,CASSRDRGIYEQYF,TGTGCCAGCAGCCGGGACAGGGGAATCTACGAGCAGTACTTC
.,.,TRBV25-1,TRBJ1-4,CASSDHAGEKLFF,TGTGCCAGCAGTGATCACGCGGGTGAAAAACTGTTTTTT
few,.,TRBV7-2,TRBJ2-3,CASSLAREDTQYF,TGTGCCAGCAGCTTAGCTCGGGAAGATACGCAGTATTTT
few,.,TRBV6-5,TRBJ1-1,CASSYSWEGNTEAFF,TGTGCCAGCAGTTACTCCTGGGAGGGCAACACTGAAGCTTTCTTT
.,TRBD1,TRBV29-1,TRBJ2-5,CSVALDRGRETQYF,TGCAGCGTTGCACTGGACAGGGGCAGAGAGACCCAGTACTTC
.,.,TRBV11-3,TRBJ2-1,CASSLTSQRGGEQFF,TGTGCCAGCAGCTTGACTAGCCAAAGAGGGGGTGAGCAGTTCTTC
.,.,TRBV27,TRBJ2-2,CASSSSLFATGELFF,TGTGCCAGCAGTTCAAGCCTATTCGCCACCGGGGAGCTGTTTTTT
.,TRBD2,TRBV19,TRBJ2-1,CASSTPLAGSYNEQFF,TGTGCCAGTAGTACCCCCCTAGCGGGCTCCTACAATGAGCAGTTCTTC
.,TRBD2,TRBV9,TRBJ2-3,CASSVEGLAARGTQYF,TGTGCCAGCAGCGTGGAGGGACTAGCGGCCCGCGGGACGCAGTATTTT
.,TRBD1,TRBV6-5,TRBJ2-7,CAEHRGLFVVEQYF,TGTGCCGAACACAGGGGGCTTTTCGTGGTCGAGCAGTACTTC
once,TRBD1,TRBV5-1,TRBJ2-1,CASSQGDNEQFF,TGCGCCAGCAGCCAGGGGGACAATGAGCAGTTCTTC
.,.,TRBV27,TRBJ1-2,CASMTGQGYGYTF,TGTGCCAGCATGACTGGGCAGGGCTATGGCTACACCTTC
.,TRBD1,TRBV7-2,TRBJ2-7,CASSLQTGSSYEQYF,TGTGCCAGCAGCTTACAGACAGGGTCTTCCTACGAGCAGTACTTC
few,TRBD1,TRBV6-5,TRBJ1-1,CASSPGQGRTEAFF,TGTGCCAGCAGTCCCGGACAGGGTCGGACTGAAGCTTTCTTT
.,TRBD1,TRBV6-6,TRBJ1-4,CASTRTGNEKLFF,TGTGCCAGCACCCGGACAGGGAATGAAAAACTGTTTTTT
.,.,TRBV7-9,TRBJ1-2,CASSSIAPGSGYTF,TGTGCCAGCAGCTCGATCGCTCCGGGGTCTGGCTACACCTTC
.,.,TRBV7-9,TRBJ2-5,CSSSPDRRQYF,TGTTCCAGCAGCCCAGACAGGCGCCAGTACTTC
.,.,TRBV9,TRBJ1-4,CASSASGQTTNEKLFF,TGTGCCAGCAGCGCCTCCGGACAGACAACTAATGAAAAACTGTTTTTT